Sequencing of this TCR beta chain was carried out in a study of T cell responses to AZD1222 COVID-19 vaccine (dated by TCRdb to about 2021). About the full investigation: A total of roughly 240 trial participants underwent TCR sequencing, of whom about 200 received two doses of AZD1222 and about 26 received two doses of the MenACWY control vaccine. Trial participants were enrolled into age subgroups of 18-55, 56-69 and 70-plus years, which contained about 160, 30 and 59 TCR-sequenced participants, respectively. The investigation overall reported the following: No day 14 peak-response samples were available, so repertoires were characterized only after the peak T cell response. CD4 TCRs associated with the vaccine covered the entire spike protein, and the dominant responses were in regions 160-218 and 743-854. Conclusions about previously exposed vaccinees are limited because only five to seven AZD1222 recipients were SARS-CoV-2 seropositive at baseline. Reportedly, close to half of the unique spike-specific TCRs recognized epitopes lying outside the regions that are mutated in the B.1.351 and B.1.1.7 variants. A significant rise in spike-specific TCR breadth and depth was observed after two AZD1222 doses relative to day 0 and relative to MenACWY recipients. Most participants were white British and females outnumbered males, and the authors suggested that clonal diversity may have been underestimated. The 56-69-year group was small, and its depth increase did not reach significance, likely because of low power.

The CDR3 regions of human TCRbeta chains were analyzed by immunosequencing. The authors' pipeline ran thus. TCRs in the repertoires were matched against a reference library of SARS-CoV-2-specific TCRs that had been generated with the MIRA antigen-specificity platform. Breadth meant the fraction of unique TCRs that were SARS-CoV-2-associated, whereas depth meant the fraction of total T cells that were SARS-CoV-2-associated. Each spike-specific TCR was assigned to its reactive spike region and to a CD4 or CD8 class using the MIRA data. Log10-transformed breadth and depth values were compared by one-way ANOVA with Sidak's multiple comparisons tests. This immuneACCESS table, as held by TCRdb, lists in-frame sequences with V and J called but not all clones. Of the missing ones, under half trace to an unresolved V gene in checked studies; the others have no known cause. V and J calls and clone size are as listed in that table; D and trimming were resolved from the DNA. This sample comprises 45,000 to 70,000 clones, 80% to 90% of them detected only once. The ten largest account for approximately 14% of the sample.

As regards this clone: Its antigen has not been determined. Base quality data are lacking; no much larger clone is found one base away.

The intended sense of this specimen's time point label: about 28 days (+/-7) after the second vaccine dose. AZD1222 recipients with second doses at about 4 weeks or about 12 weeks were pooled, because spike-specific TCR depth and breadth did not differ between schedules. Vaccinee samples were obtained from the UK trials COV001 and COV002, which included a single-blind randomized controlled phase 2/3 trial of AZD1222 (ChAdOx1 nCoV-19) in healthy adults. For TCRbeta chain sequencing, PBMC samples from trial participants were taken at day 0 and at day 28 after the second dose. The CDR3 numbers 12 residues from cysteine through phenylalanine. Here the CDR3 DNA is all that survives: 36 bases in frame from base 1. V was cut back by 5 bases and J by 8 bases, leaving a gap of 7 bases between them.

This chain joins TRBV12-3 or TRBV12-4 to TRBJ1-6; matching of 5 bases hints at TRBD1 as the D gene. The sample was peripheral blood, taken 28 days after the second AZD1222 dose. The sequence was collected from an adult who received the AZD1222 COVID-19 vaccine. The bases read TGTGCCAGCAGTCAGGGACATTCACCCCTCCACTTT. This yields the protein CASSQGHSPLHF.